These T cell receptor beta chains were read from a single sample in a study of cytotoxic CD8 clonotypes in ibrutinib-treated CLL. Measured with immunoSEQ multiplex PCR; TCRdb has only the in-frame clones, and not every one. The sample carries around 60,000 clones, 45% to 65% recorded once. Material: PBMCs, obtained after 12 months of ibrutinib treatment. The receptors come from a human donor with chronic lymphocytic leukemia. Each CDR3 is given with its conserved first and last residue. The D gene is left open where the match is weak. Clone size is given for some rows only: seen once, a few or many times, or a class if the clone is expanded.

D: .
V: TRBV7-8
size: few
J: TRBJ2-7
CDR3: CASTPRVTASYEQYF
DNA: TGTGCCAGCACCCCGAGGGTAACAGCTTCCTACGAGCAGTACTTC

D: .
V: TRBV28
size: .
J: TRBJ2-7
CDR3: CASSPTQVLAYEQYF
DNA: TGTGCCAGCAGTCCCACACAGGTTTTAGCCTACGAGCAGTACTTC

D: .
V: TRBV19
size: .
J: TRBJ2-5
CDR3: CASSMMGLGPETQYF
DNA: TGTGCCAGTAGTATGATGGGGTTGGGGCCAGAGACCCAGTACTTC

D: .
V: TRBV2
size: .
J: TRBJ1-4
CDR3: CASKGLATNEKLFF
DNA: TGTGCCAGCAAGGGTCTCGCAACTAATGAAAAACTGTTTTTT

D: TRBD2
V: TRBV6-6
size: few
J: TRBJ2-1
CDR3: CASTKLAGSYNEQFF
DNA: TGTGCCAGCACCAAACTAGCGGGATCCTACAATGAGCAGTTCTTC

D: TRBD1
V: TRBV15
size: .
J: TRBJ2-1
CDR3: CATSDRGLHNEQFF
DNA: TGTGCCACCAGCGACAGGGGGCTCCACAATGAGCAGTTCTTC

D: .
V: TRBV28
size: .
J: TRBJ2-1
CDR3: CASSAPRRSSYNEQFF
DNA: TGTGCCAGCAGTGCCCCCAGGAGGAGCTCCTACAATGAGCAGTTCTTC

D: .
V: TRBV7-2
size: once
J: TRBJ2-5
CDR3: CASSLWARETQYF
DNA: TGTGCCAGCAGCTTATGGGCGAGAGAGACCCAGTACTTC

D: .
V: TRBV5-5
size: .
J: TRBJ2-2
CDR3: CASSYGNTGELFF
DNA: TGTGCCAGCAGCTACGGCAACACCGGGGAGCTGTTTTTT

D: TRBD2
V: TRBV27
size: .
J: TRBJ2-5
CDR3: CASRPDPPGRGALGTQYF
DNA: TGTGCCAGCAGACCCGACCCACCTGGGCGGGGGGCCCTAGGGACCCAGTACTTC

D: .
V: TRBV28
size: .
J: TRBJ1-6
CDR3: CASSWGAYNSPLHF
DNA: TGTGCCAGCAGTTGGGGGGCCTATAATTCACCCCTCCACTTT

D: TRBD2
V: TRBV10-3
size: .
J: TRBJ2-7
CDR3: CAISDTASSGTYEQYF
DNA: TGTGCCATCAGTGATACGGCGTCTAGCGGAACCTACGAGCAGTACTTC

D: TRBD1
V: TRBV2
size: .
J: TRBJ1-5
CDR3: CASSEDRFGHQPQHF
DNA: TGTGCCAGCAGTGAGGACAGGTTCGGACATCAGCCCCAGCATTTT

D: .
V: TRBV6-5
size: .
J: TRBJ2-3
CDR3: CASSYSRDRRDTQYF
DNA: TGTGCCAGCAGTTACTCGAGGGACCGGCGGGATACGCAGTATTTT

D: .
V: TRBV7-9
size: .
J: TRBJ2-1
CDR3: CASSLQGSYNEQFF
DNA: TGTGCCAGCAGCTTACAGGGTTCCTACAATGAGCAGTTCTTC

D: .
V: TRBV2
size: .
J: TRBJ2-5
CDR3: CASNRDPTETQYF
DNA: TGTGCCAGCAACCGGGACCCAACGGAGACCCAGTACTTC

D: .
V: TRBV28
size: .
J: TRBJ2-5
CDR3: CASSLGHQETQYF
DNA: TGTGCCAGCAGTTTAGGGCACCAAGAGACCCAGTACTTC

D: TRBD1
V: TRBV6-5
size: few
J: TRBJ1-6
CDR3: CASSQNRGLSPLHF
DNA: TGTGCCAGCAGCCAGAACAGGGGTTTGTCACCCCTCCACTTT

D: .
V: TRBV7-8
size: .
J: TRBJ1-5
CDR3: CASSLAVYSNQPQHF
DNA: TGTGCCAGCAGCTTGGCAGTCTATAGCAATCAGCCCCAGCATTTT

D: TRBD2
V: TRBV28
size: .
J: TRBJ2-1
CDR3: CATRSRASGSDEQFF
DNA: TGTGCCACCCGATCCCGGGCTAGCGGGAGTGATGAGCAGTTCTTC

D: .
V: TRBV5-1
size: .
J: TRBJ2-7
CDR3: CASSLLDPPSYEQYF
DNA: TGCGCCAGCAGCTTGTTGGACCCTCCTTCCTACGAGCAGTACTTC

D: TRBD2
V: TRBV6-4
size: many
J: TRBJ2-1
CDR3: CASSTSGVYNEQFF
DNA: TGTGCCAGCAGCACTAGCGGCGTATACAATGAGCAGTTCTTC

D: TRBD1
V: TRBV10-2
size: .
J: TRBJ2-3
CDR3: CASSLRQGWGDTQYF
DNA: TGCGCCAGCAGTCTGAGACAGGGATGGGGTGATACGCAGTATTTT

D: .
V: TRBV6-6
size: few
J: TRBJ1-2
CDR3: CASSLSVSPYYGYTF
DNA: TGTGCCAGCAGTCTCTCCGTTTCCCCATACTATGGCTACACCTTC

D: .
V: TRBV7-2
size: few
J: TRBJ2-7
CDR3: CASNSGAGGAYEQYF
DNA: TGTGCCAGCAACTCTGGGGCAGGGGGGGCCTACGAGCAGTACTTC

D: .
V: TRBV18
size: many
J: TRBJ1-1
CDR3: CASSHGAGEEAFF
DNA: TGTGCCAGCTCACACGGCGCAGGAGAAGAAGCTTTCTTT

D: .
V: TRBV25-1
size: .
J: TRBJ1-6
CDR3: CASRGVYNSPLHF
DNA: TGTGCCAGCCGGGGGGTTTATAATTCACCCCTCCACTTT

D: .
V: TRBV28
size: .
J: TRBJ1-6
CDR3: CASSLTQLFNEQEPNSPLHF
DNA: TGTGCCAGCAGTCTAACCCAATTGTTCAACGAACAGGAGCCTAATTCACCCCTCCACTTT

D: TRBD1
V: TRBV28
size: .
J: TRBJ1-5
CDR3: CASSLPGQGSINQPQHF
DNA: TGTGCCAGCAGTCTCCCGGGACAGGGGTCGATTAATCAGCCCCAGCATTTT

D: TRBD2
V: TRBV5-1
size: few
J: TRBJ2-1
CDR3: CASSLESSGYNEQFF
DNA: TGCGCCAGCAGCTTGGAGTCTAGCGGGTACAATGAGCAGTTCTTC

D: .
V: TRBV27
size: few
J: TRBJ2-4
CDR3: CASKRTLAKNIQYF
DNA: TGTGCCAGCAAGCGGACCCTAGCCAAAAACATTCAGTACTTC

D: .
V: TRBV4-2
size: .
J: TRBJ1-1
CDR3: CASSQPGRAEAFF
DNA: TGTGCCAGCAGCCAACCGGGGAGGGCTGAAGCTTTCTTT

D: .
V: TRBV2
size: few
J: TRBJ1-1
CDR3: CASLYLKANTEAFF
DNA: TGTGCCAGCCTTTACCTTAAGGCGAACACTGAAGCTTTCTTT

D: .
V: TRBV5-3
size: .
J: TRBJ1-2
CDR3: CASSGQGVEFYGYTF
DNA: TGTGCCAGCAGCGGGCAGGGCGTGGAGTTTTATGGCTACACCTTC

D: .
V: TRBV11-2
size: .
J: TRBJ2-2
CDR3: CASSFTREAAGELFF
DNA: TGTGCCAGCAGCTTTACAAGGGAAGCGGCCGGGGAGCTGTTTTTT

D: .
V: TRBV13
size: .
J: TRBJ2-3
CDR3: CASSTRASWSTDTQYF
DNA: TGTGCCAGCAGCACTAGAGCTAGTTGGAGCACAGATACGCAGTATTTT

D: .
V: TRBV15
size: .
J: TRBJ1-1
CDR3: CATSRQPMNTEAFF
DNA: TGTGCCACCAGCAGACAGCCGATGAACACTGAAGCTTTCTTT

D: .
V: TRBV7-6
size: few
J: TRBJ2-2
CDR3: CASSLEGGNTGELFF
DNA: TGTGCCAGCAGCTTAGAAGGGGGAAACACCGGGGAGCTGTTTTTT

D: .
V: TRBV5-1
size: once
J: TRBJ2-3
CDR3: CASSFRHNTDTQYF
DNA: TGCGCCAGCAGCTTCCGACATAACACAGATACGCAGTATTTT

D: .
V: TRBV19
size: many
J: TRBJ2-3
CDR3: CASSLWERDTQYF
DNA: TGTGCCAGTAGTCTGTGGGAAAGGGATACGCAGTATTTT

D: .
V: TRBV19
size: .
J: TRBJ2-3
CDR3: CASRLVPTDTQYF
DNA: TGTGCCAGTCGGTTAGTTCCCACAGATACGCAGTATTTT

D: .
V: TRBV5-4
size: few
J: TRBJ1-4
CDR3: CASSGQLNEKLFF
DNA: TGTGCCAGCTCCGGACAGCTTAATGAAAAACTGTTTTTT

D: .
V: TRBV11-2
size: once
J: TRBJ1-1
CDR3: CASSSVGGQGEAFF
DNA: TGTGCCAGCAGCTCAGTTGGGGGGCAAGGTGAAGCTTTCTTT

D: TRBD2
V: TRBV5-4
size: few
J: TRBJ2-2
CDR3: CASSLDGLAGVSTGELFF
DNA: TGTGCCAGCAGCTTGGACGGACTAGCGGGAGTTAGCACCGGGGAGCTGTTTTTT

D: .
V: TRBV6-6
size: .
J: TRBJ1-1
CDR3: CASSFKGSDTEAFF
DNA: TGTGCCAGCAGTTTCAAGGGAAGCGACACTGAAGCTTTCTTT

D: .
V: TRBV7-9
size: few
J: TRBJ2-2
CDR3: CASGNRVTGELFF
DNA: TGTGCCAGCGGAAACAGGGTCACCGGGGAGCTGTTTTTT

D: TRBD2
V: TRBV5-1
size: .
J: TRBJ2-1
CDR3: CASSHRTSGRPSNEQFF
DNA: TGCGCCAGCAGCCATAGGACTAGCGGGAGGCCCTCCAATGAGCAGTTCTTC

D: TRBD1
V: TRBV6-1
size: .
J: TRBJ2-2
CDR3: CASSEARGQGAGELFF
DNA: TGTGCCAGCAGTGAAGCGCGGGGACAGGGGGCCGGGGAGCTGTTTTTT

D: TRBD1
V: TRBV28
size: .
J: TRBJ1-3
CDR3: CAARDRGNTIYF
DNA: TGTGCCGCCAGGGACAGAGGAAACACCATATATTTT

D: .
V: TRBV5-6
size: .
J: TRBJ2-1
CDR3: CASSNYNEQFF
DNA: TGTGCCAGCAGCAACTACAATGAGCAGTTCTTC

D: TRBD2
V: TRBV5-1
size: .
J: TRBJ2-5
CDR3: CASKTSGETQYF
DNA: TGCGCCAGCAAAACTAGCGGAGAGACCCAGTACTTC

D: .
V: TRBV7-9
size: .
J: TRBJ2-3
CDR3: CASSLAVAASTDTQYF
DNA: TGTGCCAGCAGCTTAGCCGTGGCGGCTAGCACAGATACGCAGTATTTT

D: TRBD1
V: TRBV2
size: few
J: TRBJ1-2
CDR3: CASLEDRGDGYTF
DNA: TGTGCCAGCCTAGAGGACAGGGGCGATGGCTACACCTTC

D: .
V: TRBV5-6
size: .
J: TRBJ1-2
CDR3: CASSQTGDGYTF
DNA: TGTGCCAGCAGCCAGACGGGGGATGGCTACACCTTC

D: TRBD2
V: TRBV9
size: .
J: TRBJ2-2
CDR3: CASSVGSLAGAGELFF
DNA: TGTGCCAGCAGCGTAGGTAGCCTAGCGGGGGCCGGGGAGCTGTTTTTT

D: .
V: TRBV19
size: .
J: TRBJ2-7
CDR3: CASSISGAYEQYF
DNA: TGTGCCAGTAGTATTTCAGGAGCCTACGAGCAGTACTTC

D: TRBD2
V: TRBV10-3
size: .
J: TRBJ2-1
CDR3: CAISQRGVEQFF
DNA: TGTGCCATCAGCCAGCGGGGGGTTGAGCAGTTCTTC

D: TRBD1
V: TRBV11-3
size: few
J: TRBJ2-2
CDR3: CASSPYRGGGGELFF
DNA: TGTGCCAGCTCCCCCTACAGGGGTGGTGGCGGGGAGCTGTTTTTT

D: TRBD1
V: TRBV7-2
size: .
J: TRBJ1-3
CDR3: CASSAGTVGNTIYF
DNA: TGTGCCAGCAGCGCTGGGACAGTGGGAAACACCATATATTTT